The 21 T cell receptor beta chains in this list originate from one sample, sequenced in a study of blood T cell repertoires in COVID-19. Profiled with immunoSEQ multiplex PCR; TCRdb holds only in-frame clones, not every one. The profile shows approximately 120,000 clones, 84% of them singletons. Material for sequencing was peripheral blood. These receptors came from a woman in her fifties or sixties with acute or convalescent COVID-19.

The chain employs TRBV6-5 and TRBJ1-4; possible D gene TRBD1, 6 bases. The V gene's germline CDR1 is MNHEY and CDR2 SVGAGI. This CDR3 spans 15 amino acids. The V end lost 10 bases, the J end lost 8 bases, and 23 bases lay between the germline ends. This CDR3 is CATRDNQFRWEKLFF. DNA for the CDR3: TGTGCCACCAGGGACAATCAATTCCGTTGGGAAAAACTGTTTTTT.

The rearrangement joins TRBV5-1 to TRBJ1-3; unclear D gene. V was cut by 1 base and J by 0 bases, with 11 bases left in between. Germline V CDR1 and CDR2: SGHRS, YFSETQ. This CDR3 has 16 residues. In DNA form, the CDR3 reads TGCGCCAGCAGCTTGAATTTTAGGAGCTCTGGAAACACCATATATTTT. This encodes CASSLNFRSSGNTIYF.

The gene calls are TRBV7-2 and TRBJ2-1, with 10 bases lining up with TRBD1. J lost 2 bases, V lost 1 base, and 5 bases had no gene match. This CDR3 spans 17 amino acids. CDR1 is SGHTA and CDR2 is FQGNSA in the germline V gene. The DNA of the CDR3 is TGTGCCAGCAGCTTAGGGTCCGGGACAGGGGCCTACAATGAGCAGTTCTTC. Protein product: CASSLGSGTGAYNEQFF.

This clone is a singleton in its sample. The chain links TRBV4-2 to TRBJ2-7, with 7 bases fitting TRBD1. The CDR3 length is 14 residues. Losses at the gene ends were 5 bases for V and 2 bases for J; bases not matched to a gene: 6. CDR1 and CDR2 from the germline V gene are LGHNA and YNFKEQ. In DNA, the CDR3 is TGTGCCAGCAGCGCCCACAGGGGAACCTACGAGCAGTACTTC. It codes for CASSAHRGTYEQYF.

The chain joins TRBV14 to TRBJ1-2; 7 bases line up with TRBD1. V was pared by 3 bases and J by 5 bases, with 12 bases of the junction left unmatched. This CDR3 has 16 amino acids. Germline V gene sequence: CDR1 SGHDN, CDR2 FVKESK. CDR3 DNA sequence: TGTGCCAGCAGCCAGAAGGTTTCCGGGACAGAATATGGCTACACCTTC. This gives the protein CASSQKVSGTEYGYTF. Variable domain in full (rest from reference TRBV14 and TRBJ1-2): EAGVTQFPSHSVIEKGQTVTLRCDPISGHDNLYWYRRVMGKEIKFLLHFVKESKQDESGMPNNRFLAERTGGTYSTLKVQPAELEDSGVYFCASSQKVSGTEYGYTFGSGTRLTVV.

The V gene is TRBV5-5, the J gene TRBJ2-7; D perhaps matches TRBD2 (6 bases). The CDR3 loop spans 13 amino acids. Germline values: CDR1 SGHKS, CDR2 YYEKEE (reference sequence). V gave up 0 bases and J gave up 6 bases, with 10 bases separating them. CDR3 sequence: CASSLVDGGEQYF. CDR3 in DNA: TGTGCCAGCAGCTTGGTTGACGGGGGCGAGCAGTACTTC.

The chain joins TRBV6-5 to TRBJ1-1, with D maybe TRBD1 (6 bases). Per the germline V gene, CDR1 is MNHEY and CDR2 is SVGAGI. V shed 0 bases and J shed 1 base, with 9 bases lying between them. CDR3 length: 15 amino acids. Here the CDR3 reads CASSYSTGANTEAFF. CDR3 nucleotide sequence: TGTGCCAGCAGTTACTCGACAGGAGCGAACACTGAAGCTTTCTTT.

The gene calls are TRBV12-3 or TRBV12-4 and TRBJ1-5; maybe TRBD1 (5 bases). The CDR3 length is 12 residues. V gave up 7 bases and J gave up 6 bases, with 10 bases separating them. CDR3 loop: CASKQGSQPQHF. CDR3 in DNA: TGTGCCAGCAAGCAGGGTTCTCAGCCCCAGCATTTT.

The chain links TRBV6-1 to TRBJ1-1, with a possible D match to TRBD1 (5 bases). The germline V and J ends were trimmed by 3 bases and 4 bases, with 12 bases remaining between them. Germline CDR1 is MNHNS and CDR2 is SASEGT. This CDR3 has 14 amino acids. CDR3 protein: CASSESWRGTEAFF. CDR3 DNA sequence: TGTGCCAGCAGTGAGAGTTGGAGGGGCACTGAAGCTTTCTTT.

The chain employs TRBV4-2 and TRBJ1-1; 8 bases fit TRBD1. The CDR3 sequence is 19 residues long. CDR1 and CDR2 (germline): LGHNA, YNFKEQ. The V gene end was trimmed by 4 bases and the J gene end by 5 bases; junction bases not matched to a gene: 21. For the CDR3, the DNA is TGTGCCAGCAGCCTCTTTACCCTCCCAGGGGGCGCGGGTAATACTGAAGCTTTCTTT. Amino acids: CASSLFTLPGGAGNTEAFF.

CDR3 nucleotides: TGTGCCAGCAGCCCGGGACTAGCGAGCACAGATACGCAGTATTTT. Translated: CASSPGLASTDTQYF. The chain carries TRBV7-3 and TRBJ2-3, with 10 bases fitting TRBD2. CDR3 size: 15 residues. CDR1 SGHTA and CDR2 FQGTGA come from the germline V gene. Trimming cost V 5 bases and J 0 bases; bases outside gene matches: 2.

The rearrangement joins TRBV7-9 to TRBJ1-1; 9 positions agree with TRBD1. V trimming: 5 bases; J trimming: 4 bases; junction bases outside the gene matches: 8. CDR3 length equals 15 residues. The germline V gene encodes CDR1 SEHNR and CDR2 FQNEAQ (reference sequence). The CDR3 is CASSPTGGWGTEAFF. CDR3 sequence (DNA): TGTGCCAGCAGCCCCACAGGGGGCTGGGGCACTGAAGCTTTCTTT.

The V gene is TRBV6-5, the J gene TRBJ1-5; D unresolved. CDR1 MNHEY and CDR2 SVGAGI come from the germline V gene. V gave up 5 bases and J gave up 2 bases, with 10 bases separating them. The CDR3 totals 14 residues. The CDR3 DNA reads TGTGCCAGCAGTACCGAATTAGGCAATCAGCCCCAGCATTTT. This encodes CASSTELGNQPQHF.

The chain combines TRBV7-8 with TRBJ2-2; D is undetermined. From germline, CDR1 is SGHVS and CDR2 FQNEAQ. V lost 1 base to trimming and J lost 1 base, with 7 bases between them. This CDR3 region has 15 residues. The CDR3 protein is CASSLVSENTGELFF. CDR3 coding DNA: TGTGCCAGCAGCTTAGTCTCAGAGAACACCGGGGAGCTGTTTTTT.

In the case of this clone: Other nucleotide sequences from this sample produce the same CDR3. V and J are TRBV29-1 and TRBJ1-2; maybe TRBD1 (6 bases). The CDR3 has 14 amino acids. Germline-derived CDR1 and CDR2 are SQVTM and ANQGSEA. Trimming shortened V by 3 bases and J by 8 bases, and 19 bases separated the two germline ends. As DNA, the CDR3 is TGCAGCGTTGACTATGGGGGGCGCGGGGGGGGCTACACCTTC. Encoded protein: CSVDYGGRGGGYTF.

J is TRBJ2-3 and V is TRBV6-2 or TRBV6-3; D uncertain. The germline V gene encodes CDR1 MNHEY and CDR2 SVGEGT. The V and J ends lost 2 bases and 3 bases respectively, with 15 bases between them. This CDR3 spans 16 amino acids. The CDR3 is CASSYEFARKTDTQYF. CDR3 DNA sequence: TGTGCCAGCAGTTACGAGTTCGCGAGGAAAACAGATACGCAGTATTTT.

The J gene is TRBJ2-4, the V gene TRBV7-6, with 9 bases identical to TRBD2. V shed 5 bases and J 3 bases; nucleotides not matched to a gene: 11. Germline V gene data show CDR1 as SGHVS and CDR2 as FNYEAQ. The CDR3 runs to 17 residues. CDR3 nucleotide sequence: TGTGCCAGCAGCCCGACAGTAGCGGGGGTGCTCAAAAACATTCAGTACTTC. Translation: CASSPTVAGVLKNIQYF.

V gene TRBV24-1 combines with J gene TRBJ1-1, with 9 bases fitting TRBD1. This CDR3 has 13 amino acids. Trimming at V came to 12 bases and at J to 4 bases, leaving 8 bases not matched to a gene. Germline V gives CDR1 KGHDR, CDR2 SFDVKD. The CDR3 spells CAVRDRESTEAFF. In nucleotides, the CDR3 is TGTGCCGTCCGGGACAGGGAGAGCACTGAAGCTTTCTTT.

The CDR3 reads CASSEDRENTEAFF. The CDR3 nucleotides read TGTGCCAGCTCCGAAGACAGAGAGAACACTGAAGCTTTCTTT. This chain links TRBV13 with TRBJ1-1; perhaps TRBD1 as D (5 bases). The V gene's germline CDR1 is PRHDT and CDR2 FYEKMQ (reference sequence). This CDR3 contains 14 residues. Trimming took off 8 bases at V and 1 base at J, with 14 bases between the two ends. The full variable domain, completed using reference TRBV13 and TRBJ1-1, is AAGVIQSPRHLIKEKRETATLKCYPIPRHDTVYWYQQGPGQDPQFLISFYEKMQSDKGSIPDRFSAQQFSDYHSELNMSSLELGDSALYFCASSEDRENTEAFFGQGTRLTVV.

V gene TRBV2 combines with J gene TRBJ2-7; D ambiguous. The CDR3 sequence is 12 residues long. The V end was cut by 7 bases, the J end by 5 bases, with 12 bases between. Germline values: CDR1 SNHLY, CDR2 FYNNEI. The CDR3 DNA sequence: TGTGCCAGCACGTACGGCGGAGACGAGCAGTACTTC. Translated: CASTYGGDEQYF.

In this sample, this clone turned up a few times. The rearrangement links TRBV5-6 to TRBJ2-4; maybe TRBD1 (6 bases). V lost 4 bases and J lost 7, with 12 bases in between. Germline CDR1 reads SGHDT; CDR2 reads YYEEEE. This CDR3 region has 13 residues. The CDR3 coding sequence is TGTGCCAGCAGCGCCAGGGGCGCGAACATTCAGTACTTC. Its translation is CASSARGANIQYF.